The 26 T cell receptor beta chains presented below share a single source sample, sequenced in a study of T cells after yellow fever vaccination. TCRdb called the 5' RACE reads again in MiXCR, with one record for every CDR3 protein. Of around 310,000 distinct CDR3 sequences in the sample, approximately 3.8% were seen once. Specimen: PBMCs, collected on the day of the yellow fever booster vaccination. These receptors all come from a man aged 18 to 35 who received the YFV17D yellow fever vaccine.

The sample holds many counts of this clonotype. The chain carries TRBV20-1 and TRBJ2-5; D perhaps matches TRBD2 (6 bases). The V gene lost 6 bases and the J gene lost 1 base, with 21 bases spanning the gap. Looked up from germline, CDR1 is DFQATT and CDR2 is SNEGSKA (reference sequence). The CDR3 has 16 amino acids. CDR3 sequence: CSAPGGRGEPQETQYF. The DNA for the CDR3 is TGCAGTGCCCCAGGCGGGCGGGGTGAACCCCAAGAGACCCAGTACTTC.

This clonotype has at least ten counts. This chain links TRBV6-4 with TRBJ2-7; D possibly uses TRBD1 or TRBD2 (6 bases each). The CDR3 loop spans 13 amino acids. V was clipped by 2 bases and J by 5 bases, with 10 bases between them. CDR1 is MRHNA and CDR2 is SNTAGT in the germline V gene. CDR3 protein: CASSDIGGHEQYF. CDR3 sequence (DNA): TGTGCCAGCAGTGACATCGGGGGCCACGAGCAGTACTTC.

This clonotype has only a few counts. The chain uses TRBV4-3 and TRBJ2-3; unclear D gene. Trimming pared 0 bases from V and 0 bases from J, leaving 10 bases between. Germline lookup yields CDR1 LGHNA and CDR2 YSLEER. This CDR3 is built from 16 residues. CDR3 in DNA: TGCGCCAGCAGCCAAGAGCCAGCCGCTAGCACAGATACGCAGTATTTT. The encoded protein is CASSQEPAASTDTQYF.

There are many counts of this clonotype. V gene TRBV5-5 combines with J gene TRBJ2-5; D is tentatively TRBD1 or TRBD2 (5 bases each). There are 14 residues in the CDR3. The V and J ends lost 0 bases and 5 bases respectively, with 11 bases between them. Germline V gene sequence: CDR1 SGHKS, CDR2 YYEKEE (reference sequence). CDR3 region: CASSLDGTRETQYF. The CDR3 nucleotides read TGTGCCAGCAGCTTGGACGGGACGCGGGAGACCCAGTACTTC.

This clonotype was counted a few times. The chain uses TRBV6-4 and TRBJ1-5; 9 bases are a match to TRBD1. This CDR3 comprises 15 residues. Germline CDR1 MRHNA, CDR2 SNTAGT. V was pared by 3 bases and J by 5 bases, with 5 bases of the junction left unmatched. The CDR3 reads CASSETGGADQPQHF. CDR3 bases: TGTGCCAGCAGTGAGACAGGGGGAGCCGATCAGCCCCAGCATTTT.

The V gene is TRBV6-5, the J gene TRBJ2-7, with D uncertain. Germline V gene sequence: CDR1 MNHEY, CDR2 SVGAGI. Trimming took off 0 bases at V and 5 bases at J, with 11 bases between the two ends. The CDR3 is 14 residues long. CDR3 region: CASSYSTRSHEQYV. CDR3 nucleotides: TGTGCCAGCAGTTACTCGACCCGGTCTCACGAGCAGTACGTC.

This clonotype has only a few counts. J is TRBJ2-3 and V is TRBV19, with D possibly matching TRBD1 (6 bases). V lost 4 bases to trimming and J lost 3 bases, with 11 bases between them. This CDR3 contains 14 residues. From germline, CDR1 is LNHDA and CDR2 SQIVND (reference sequence). The CDR3 DNA follows: TGTGCCAGTAGTAACCAGGGGAGAACAGATACGCAGTATTTT. It specifies CASSNQGRTDTQYF.

J is TRBJ2-5 and V is TRBV9, with D perhaps TRBD1 or TRBD2 (6 bases each). Per the germline V gene, CDR1 is SGDLS and CDR2 is YYNGEE. V shed 0 bases and J shed 5 bases, with 17 bases lying between them. The CDR3 has 16 amino acids. CDR3 region: CASSVASGALGETQYF. In DNA, the CDR3 is TGTGCCAGCAGCGTAGCTTCGGGGGCACTGGGGGAGACCCAGTACTTC.

Here the CDR3 DNA reads TGTGCCACCAGTGATAGCCAGGGGAGGGCCAAAAACATTCAGTACTTC. Translating it yields CATSDSQGRAKNIQYF. This chain connects TRBV24-1 to TRBJ2-4; D is perhaps TRBD1 or TRBD2 (6 bases each). The CDR3 sequence is 16 residues long. Between the trimmed V and J ends, which lost 3 bases and 1 base, there was a span of 12 bases. The germline CDR1 and CDR2 sequences are KGHDR and SFDVKD.

This clonotype was detected ten times or more. The rearrangement links TRBV4-1 to TRBJ2-2; D possibly uses TRBD1 or TRBD2 (6 bases each). Germline V lookup: CDR1 MGHRA, CDR2 YSYEKL. This CDR3 contains 16 residues. Trimming left V 6 bases short and J 2 bases short, with 16 bases between. The CDR3 DNA sequence: TGCGCCAGCAGGAGTTATGGGGGGCTCAACACCGGGGAGCTGTTTTTT. This codes for CASRSYGGLNTGELFF.

The sample holds many counts of this clonotype. The chain combines TRBV28 with TRBJ2-3; 10 bases match TRBD2. CDR3 size: 15 residues. Looked up from germline, CDR1 is MDHEN and CDR2 is SYDVKM. After removal of 6 bases from V and 4 bases from J, the junction contained 7 bases not matched to a gene. CDR3 amino acids: CASRPLAGVADTQYF. DNA for the CDR3: TGTGCCAGCAGACCCCTAGCGGGGGTGGCAGATACGCAGTATTTT.

Ten or more counts support this clonotype. The rearrangement joins TRBV2 to TRBJ2-1, with 13 bases lining up with TRBD2. This CDR3 region has 17 residues. CDR1 SNHLY and CDR2 FYNNEI come from the germline V gene. The junction had 7 bases not matched to a gene; V was cut back by 4 bases and J by 4 bases. The CDR3: CASSVSLLAGGYNEQFF. The CDR3 nucleotides read TGTGCCAGCAGTGTGTCCCTACTAGCGGGGGGGTACAATGAGCAGTTCTTC.

The sample holds a few counts of this clonotype. The J gene is TRBJ1-1, the V gene TRBV12-3 or TRBV12-4, with D unclear. The CDR3 is 12 residues long. Trimming took 3 bases from V and 11 from J, leaving 13 bases between them. The CDR3 nucleotides read TGTGCCAGCAGTTTGTCCCTGTTTAGCGCTTTCTTT. As protein: CASSLSLFSAFF.

The chain has TRBV5-1 and TRBJ2-5; 7 positions agree with TRBD1. Per germline, CDR1 SGHRS and CDR2 YFSETQ. CDR3 length: 14 amino acids. With V trimmed by 3 bases and J by 5 bases, 7 bases remained unmatched. The CDR3 bases are TGCGCCAGCAGCTCTCCGACAGGGCCCGAGACCCAGTACTTC. It specifies CASSSPTGPETQYF.

This clonotype was counted at least ten times. V is TRBV5-1 and J is TRBJ2-3; D uncertain. Germline V gene lookup returns CDR1 SGHRS and CDR2 YFSETQ. The ends were cut back, 3 bases at V and 2 bases at J, with 7 bases in the middle. The CDR3 extends over 13 amino acids. The CDR3 DNA reads TGCGCCAGCAGCTACTCCATCACAGATACGCAGTATTTT. Protein product: CASSYSITDTQYF.

This clonotype was seen a handful of times. This sequence joins TRBV7-2 and TRBJ2-5; 11 positions agree with TRBD2. V shed 3 bases, J shed 3 bases, and the junction held 12 bases outside the gene matches. Germline lookup yields CDR1 SGHTA and CDR2 FQGNSA. The CDR3 is 18 residues long. The CDR3 spells CASSLGFGTSGLKETQYF. Here the CDR3 DNA reads TGTGCCAGCAGCTTGGGGTTCGGGACTAGCGGACTCAAAGAGACCCAGTACTTC.

This clonotype was observed a handful of times. This rearrangement joins TRBV4-1 to TRBJ1-2, with TRBD1 as a possible D gene (5 bases). The CDR3 extends over 16 amino acids. V lost 3 bases, J lost 4 bases, and 18 bases lay in between. Germline V gene sequence: CDR1 MGHRA, CDR2 YSYEKL. The CDR3 reads CASSQAAGGVGYGYTF. Written as DNA, the CDR3 is TGCGCCAGCAGCCAGGCGGCGGGGGGGGTTGGCTATGGCTACACCTTC.

The chain joins TRBV5-4 to TRBJ2-7; 8 bases agree with TRBD2. This CDR3 spans 14 amino acids. V lost 3 bases to trimming and J lost 6 bases; unmatched junction nucleotides: 8. CDR1 is SGHNT and CDR2 is YYREEE in the germline V gene (reference sequence). Here the CDR3 DNA reads TGTGCCAGCAGCTCCCCCGGGACTAGTTTCGAGCAGTACTTC. Residues: CASSSPGTSFEQYF. The whole variable domain, filled in from reference TRBV5-4 and TRBJ2-7, reads ETGVTQSPTHLIKTRGQQVTLRCSSQSGHNTVSWYQQALGQGPQFIFQYYREEENGRGNFPPRFSGLQFPNYSSELNVNALELDDSALYLCASSSPGTSFEQYFGPGTRLTVT.

The rearrangement joins TRBV3-1 to TRBJ2-3; TRBD1 might be the D (5 bases). Trimming removed 1 base at V and 4 bases at J, with 9 bases between. CDR1 LGHDT and CDR2 YNNKEL come from the germline V gene (reference sequence). This CDR3 is built from 14 residues. The chain's CDR3 is CASSQAREPDTQYF. Written as DNA, the CDR3 is TGTGCCAGCAGCCAAGCCAGGGAACCAGATACGCAGTATTTT.

This clonotype was recorded at least ten times. The gene calls are TRBV12-3 or TRBV12-4 and TRBJ2-2, with 7 bases fitting TRBD1. The junction had 12 bases not matched to a gene; V was cut back by 8 bases and J by 9 bases. The CDR3 contains 14 residues. The CDR3 nucleotides are TGTGCCAGCGACGGGACAGCTGTTTACCGGGAGCTGTTTTTT. It encodes CASDGTAVYRELFF.

This clonotype was seen more than once but under ten times. The rearrangement joins TRBV20-1 to TRBJ1-1; 9 nucleotides line up with TRBD1. Trimming took 0 bases from V and 5 from J; bases not matched to a gene: 7. CDR3 length: 15 residues. Per the germline V gene, CDR1 is DFQATT and CDR2 is SNEGSKA (reference sequence). DNA of the CDR3: TGCAGTGCTAGAGACCCGGGACAGGGCAAGACTGAAGCTTTCTTT. It codes for CSARDPGQGKTEAFF.

This rearrangement joins TRBV5-1 to TRBJ1-1, with D unresolved. The V and J ends lost 4 bases and 0 bases respectively, with 13 bases between them. The germline gives CDR1 SGHRS, CDR2 YFSETQ. The CDR3 is made up of 15 amino acids. For the CDR3, the DNA is TGCGCCAGCAGCGCGGGTCGCAGGATGAACACTGAAGCTTTCTTT. Encoded protein: CASSAGRRMNTEAFF.

This clonotype was counted at least ten times. This chain uses TRBV5-1 with TRBJ1-1; D possibly corresponds to TRBD1 (5 bases). The CDR3 covers 14 residues. V lost 0 bases and J lost 4, with 10 bases in between. Per the germline V gene, CDR1 is SGHRS and CDR2 is YFSETQ. In DNA form, the CDR3 reads TGCGCCAGCAGCTTGGATCCGGGGGGCACTGAAGCTTTCTTT. Its translation: CASSLDPGGTEAFF.

The chain employs TRBV12-3 or TRBV12-4 and TRBJ2-5; D is possibly TRBD1 (5 bases). The CDR3 runs 15 residues. V was pared by 4 bases and J by 1 base, with 13 bases between. CDR3 DNA: TGTGCCAGCAGTTGGGGCTATGACGTCCAAGAGACCCAGTACTTC. Protein sequence: CASSWGYDVQETQYF.

This clonotype appeared many times. The chain carries TRBV5-1 and TRBJ2-5; 8 bases agree with TRBD1. From germline, CDR1 is SGHRS and CDR2 YFSETQ. This CDR3 has 15 amino acids. V dropped 1 base and J dropped 2; count of bases not matched to a gene: 4. The DNA for the CDR3 is TGCGCCAGCAGCTTGTTGACAGGGGCTCAAGAGACCCAGTACTTC. Amino acid sequence: CASSLLTGAQETQYF.

This clonotype was detected only a few times. The gene calls are TRBV24-1 and TRBJ1-2, with D uncertain. The CDR3 spans 14 residues. Trimming removed 0 bases from V and 1 base from J, with 5 bases in between. CDR1 and CDR2 (germline): KGHDR, SFDVKD. CDR3: CATSDLVHNYGYTF. The CDR3 DNA sequence: TGTGCCACCAGTGATTTGGTTCATAACTATGGCTACACCTTC.